The rows below give T cell receptor beta chains drawn from one sample of a study of blood T cell repertoires in COVID-19. Using immunoSEQ multiplex PCR, the repertoire was profiled, and TCRdb retains in-frame clones only, with some absent. Of under 60,000 clones in the sample, roughly 79% were seen once. Sequences were obtained from peripheral blood. All receptors come from a man aged 55 to 70 with acute or convalescent COVID-19. Each CDR3 is given with its conserved first and last residue. A D gene is named only where the DNA matches it firmly. Some rows mark clone size as missing; the rest say once, few, many or name a class of expanded clone.

TGTGCCACCAGTGATAAGACAGGGGGCAATGGCTACACCTTC | CATSDKTGGNGYTF | TRBD1 | - | TRBJ1-2 | TRBV24-1
TGCGCCAGCAGCCCGACAGGGACTAGCAATCAGCCCCAGCATTTT | CASSPTGTSNQPQHF | TRBD1 | - | TRBJ1-5 | TRBV4-1
TGTGCCAGCAGCTTCCAGGGGGCCGCGGACATTCAGTACTTC | CASSFQGAADIQYF | TRBD1 | - | TRBJ2-4 | TRBV5-4
TGTGCCAGCAGTTTAGTCCCGGCAGATACGCAGTATTTT | CASSLVPADTQYF | - | - | TRBJ2-3 | TRBV12-3/TRBV12-4
TGTGCCAGCAGCTCCCCTACTAGTGGTCTATCCAATGAGCAGTTCTTC | CASSSPTSGLSNEQFF | - | - | TRBJ2-1 | TRBV7-3
TGTGCCGTCAGGACTAGCGGGGGGGCGAGGGTGGAGACCCAGTACTTC | CAVRTSGGARVETQYF | TRBD2 | - | TRBJ2-5 | TRBV27
TGTGCCAGCAGTTTGAGGGTAGGTAGGCAGCCCCAGCATTTT | CASSLRVGRQPQHF | - | - | TRBJ1-5 | TRBV27
TGTGCCACCAGTGATAGACTTGTCGAAGGCTACACCTTC | CATSDRLVEGYTF | - | - | TRBJ1-2 | TRBV24-1
TGCGCCAGCAGCCAAGATCGTGTTCAGGCTAGCACAGATACGCAGTATTTT | CASSQDRVQASTDTQYF | - | - | TRBJ2-3 | TRBV4-1
TGCAGCGTTGATCGAATGGCCCGGGGTGATGGGGAGACCCAGTACTTC | CSVDRMARGDGETQYF | - | once | TRBJ2-5 | TRBV29-1
TGTGCCAGCAGCGCAACACAGGGCCCTGGAAACACCATATATTTT | CASSATQGPGNTIYF | - | - | TRBJ1-3 | TRBV9
TGTGCCAGTAGTATCCTCGGAAGGACTCTCGACGAGCAGTTCTTC | CASSILGRTLDEQFF | - | - | TRBJ2-1 | TRBV19
TGTGCCATCAGTGAGTCGCAGGTTTATAGCAATCAGCCCCAGCATTTT | CAISESQVYSNQPQHF | - | - | TRBJ1-5 | TRBV10-3
TGTGCCAGCAGGAAAGCGACTAGTTTAGAGACCCAGTACTTC | CASRKATSLETQYF | - | - | TRBJ2-5 | TRBV2
TGCGCCAGCAGTGCGCTAGCGGGTAAGACCTACGAGCAGTACTTC | CASSALAGKTYEQYF | TRBD2 | - | TRBJ2-7 | TRBV10-1
TGTGCCAGCAGCCCGACCGGGACAGGAAACTATGGCTACACCTTC | CASSPTGTGNYGYTF | TRBD1 | - | TRBJ1-2 | TRBV11-2
TGCAGCGTTGTGCGGGACTCCGGCTACAATGAGCAGTTCTTC | CSVVRDSGYNEQFF | - | - | TRBJ2-1 | TRBV29-1
TGTGCCAGCAGTTTGCGGGGGGCGCAGGGCTACACCTTC | CASSLRGAQGYTF | - | - | TRBJ1-2 | TRBV12-3/TRBV12-4
TGTGCCAGCAGTCCCTATCCCAGGGGGCCAGAGACCCAGTACTTC | CASSPYPRGPETQYF | TRBD1 | once | TRBJ2-5 | TRBV28
TGCAGTGCTAGTCCCCGGATAGCGGTTTCCTACGAGCAGTACTTC | CSASPRIAVSYEQYF | - | once | TRBJ2-7 | TRBV20-1
TGTGCCAGCAGTAACAAGGACCCGAGGGAGTTATCTGAAGCTTTCTTT | CASSNKDPRELSEAFF | - | - | TRBJ1-1 | TRBV6-6
TGCGCCAGCAGCTCGCAGTACAACACTGAAGCTTTCTTT | CASSSQYNTEAFF | - | - | TRBJ1-1 | TRBV5-1
TGTGCCAGCAGCCAAGAAGAGGGGGCAGACTATGGCTACACCTTC | CASSQEEGADYGYTF | TRBD1 | - | TRBJ1-2 | TRBV4-2
TGTGCCACCAGAGGTCTAGGGACAGGGATTTACGAGCAGTACTTC | CATRGLGTGIYEQYF | TRBD1 | - | TRBJ2-7 | TRBV24-1
TGCGCCAGCAGCTTCCCCCTAGCGGGGGGGCCGGCAGATACGCAGTATTTT | CASSFPLAGGPADTQYF | TRBD2 | - | TRBJ2-3 | TRBV5-1
TGTGCCAGCAGGGGGGGCTCCTACGAGCAGTACTTC | CASRGGSYEQYF | - | - | TRBJ2-7 | TRBV14
TGTGCCAGCTCAACTTGGTCGAACACTGAAGCTTTCTTT | CASSTWSNTEAFF | - | - | TRBJ1-1 | TRBV18
TGTGCCAGTAGTATAGCGGGACAGGGGTCCCCCTACGGAGCTTTCTTT | CASSIAGQGSPYGAFF | TRBD1 | - | TRBJ1-1 | TRBV19
TGTGCCAGCAGCTCGCGGGGGGGGAAGACAGATACGCAGTATTTT | CASSSRGGKTDTQYF | TRBD2 | - | TRBJ2-3 | TRBV7-7
TGTGCCAGCAGTTCCCGACAGGTCTTCTATGGCTACACCTTC | CASSSRQVFYGYTF | - | - | TRBJ1-2 | TRBV28
TGTGCCAGCAGCTGGGACAGGTTGGCCTACGAGCAGTACTTC | CASSWDRLAYEQYF | TRBD1 | - | TRBJ2-7 | TRBV11-2
TGTGCCTGGAGCCGGGACAGTATTGTCAATGAGCAGTTCTTC | CAWSRDSIVNEQFF | TRBD1 | - | TRBJ2-1 | TRBV30
TGCGCCAGCAGCTGGGACGGACAGCCCCCCAGCACAGATACGCAGTATTTT | CASSWDGQPPSTDTQYF | - | few | TRBJ2-3 | TRBV5-1
TGTGCCAGCTCGCCTATGAACAGGGGAACTAATGAAAAACTGTTTTTT | CASSPMNRGTNEKLFF | TRBD1 | - | TRBJ1-4 | TRBV18
TGTGCCAGCTCACTTGTTCCGACAGGGGCAAATTCACCCCTCCACTTT | CASSLVPTGANSPLHF | TRBD1 | few | TRBJ1-6 | TRBV18
TGTGCCATCAGTGGCGTTTCGGGGGACAGGGGGTCCGGAAACACCATATATTTT | CAISGVSGDRGSGNTIYF | TRBD1 | - | TRBJ1-3 | TRBV10-3
TGTGCCAGCTCACCAAATCCGGGGTACACTGAAGCTTTCTTT | CASSPNPGYTEAFF | - | - | TRBJ1-1 | TRBV18
TGTGCCAGCAGTCCACCCGCTACCCGGCCAGGTCAGCCCCAGCATTTT | CASSPPATRPGQPQHF | - | - | TRBJ1-5 | TRBV2
TGTGCCACCAGTGACTTGGACAGTTTCCGTCCCAATACGCAGTATTTT | CATSDLDSFRPNTQYF | - | - | TRBJ2-3 | TRBV24-1
TGTGCCAGCAGAGCGGCGTACACCGGGGAGCTGTTTTTT | CASRAAYTGELFF | - | - | TRBJ2-2 | TRBV12-3/TRBV12-4
TGTGCCAGCAGCGTAGTAACGGGGATGAACACTGAAGCTTTCTTT | CASSVVTGMNTEAFF | - | - | TRBJ1-1 | TRBV9